The 12 T cell receptor beta chains below all came from one sample that was sequenced in a study of T cells after yellow fever vaccination. TCRdb called the 5' RACE reads again in MiXCR, with one record for every CDR3 protein. The sample includes about 240,000 distinct CDR3 sequences, less than 9% of them seen just once. The sample was CD4+ T cells sorted from PBMCs, taken 15 days after the yellow fever booster vaccination. The receptors stem from a man younger than 40 who received the YFV17D yellow fever vaccine.

This clonotype was seen a few times. The chain couples TRBV20-1 to TRBJ2-7; D gene unclear. The CDR3 loop spans 14 amino acids. V was clipped by 0 bases and J by 0 bases, with 9 bases between them. CDR1 and CDR2 (germline): DFQATT, SNEGSKA (reference sequence). Here the CDR3 DNA reads TGCAGTGCTAGAGATTCGGTCGTCTCCTACGAGCAGTACTTC. It encodes CSARDSVVSYEQYF.

The chain uses TRBV5-4 and TRBJ2-6; 11 nucleotides match TRBD2. The CDR3 has 17 amino acids. Germline V gives CDR1 SGHNT, CDR2 YYREEE (reference sequence). Trimming cost V 4 bases and J 3 bases; bases outside gene matches: 6. CDR3 nucleotides: TGTGCCAGCAGCATGGGACTAGCGGTTGTTGGGGCCAACGTCCTGACTTTC. Amino acid sequence: CASSMGLAVVGANVLTF.

Ten or more counts support this clonotype. V and J are TRBV11-2 and TRBJ1-2; D unresolved. Deletions cut 6 bases from V and 2 bases from J, with 7 bases between. This CDR3 is built from 12 residues. Germline V gene lookup returns CDR1 SGHAT and CDR2 FQNNGV. The CDR3: CASSHRNYGYTF. Here the CDR3 DNA reads TGTGCCAGCAGTCACCGAAACTATGGCTACACCTTC.

This clonotype showed up just a few times. The gene calls are TRBV6-5 and TRBJ1-5; no clear D gene. V was shortened by 1 base and J by 5 bases, with 9 bases between the two germline ends. The germline V gene has CDR1 MNHEY and CDR2 SVGAGI. CDR3 size: 14 residues. The chain's CDR3 is CASSYLGIDQPQHF. In DNA, the CDR3 is TGTGCCAGCAGTTACTTGGGGATCGATCAGCCCCAGCATTTT.

The gene calls are TRBV9 and TRBJ1-1, with D possibly TRBD1 on 6 matching bases. Germline-derived CDR1 and CDR2 are SGDLS and YYNGEE. There are 16 residues in the CDR3. V dropped 0 bases and J dropped 1 base, with 13 bases sitting between them. For the CDR3, the DNA is TGTGCCAGCAGCGTAGGGGGGGGCCAGGGGAACACTGAAGCTTTCTTT. It yields the protein CASSVGGGQGNTEAFF.

The table lists this clonotype with many counts. The chain carries TRBV7-2 and TRBJ2-1, with D perhaps being TRBD1 or TRBD2 (5 bases each). Per germline, CDR1 SGHTA and CDR2 FQGNSA. The V and J ends lost 6 bases and 4 bases respectively, with 16 bases between them. There are 15 residues in the CDR3. The CDR3 is CASSITYGGYNEQFF. In DNA, the CDR3 is TGTGCCAGCAGTATCACATATGGGGGATACAATGAGCAGTTCTTC.

V gene TRBV5-5 combines with J gene TRBJ2-2, with D tentatively TRBD1 (6 bases). The CDR3 runs to 17 residues. V was shortened by 7 bases and J by 5 bases, with 24 bases between the two germline ends. CDR1 and CDR2 from the germline V gene are SGHKS and YYEKEE (reference sequence). The CDR3 nucleotides read TGTGCCAGCGCTACAAGAACCGGGACACTGAGGACCGGGGAGCTGTTTTTT. Translating gives CASATRTGTLRTGELFF.

Ten or more counts support this clonotype. The rearrangement links TRBV7-2 to TRBJ2-7; D gene ambiguous. Germline V gene sequence: CDR1 SGHTA, CDR2 FQGNSA. The CDR3 covers 14 residues. With 5 bases removed from V and 4 bases from J, the gap between germline ends came to 15 bases. In DNA form, the CDR3 reads TGTGCCAGCAGCCCTGGCGCTACGCTGTACGAGCAGTACTTC. Translated: CASSPGATLYEQYF.

This clonotype was seen more than once but under ten times. This chain joins TRBV5-4 and TRBJ2-7, with a tentative D call TRBD1 (6 bases). The CDR3 has 13 residues. V gave up 4 bases and J gave up 5 bases, with 13 bases separating them. Germline assignment: CDR1 SGHNT and CDR2 YYREEE (reference sequence). The CDR3 here is CASSEDSINEQYF. DNA of the CDR3: TGTGCCAGCAGCGAGGACAGTATCAACGAGCAGTACTTC.

The gene calls are TRBV28 and TRBJ2-2; D uncertain. Looked up from germline, CDR1 is MDHEN and CDR2 is SYDVKM. The ends were cut back, 6 bases at V and 0 bases at J, with 5 bases in the middle. The CDR3 consists of 13 residues. The CDR3 DNA follows: TGTGCCAGCAGCGATTCGAACACCGGGGAGCTGTTTTTT. Translating it yields CASSDSNTGELFF.

The rearrangement uses TRBV29-1 and TRBJ2-2, with 15 nucleotides matching TRBD2. Germline lookup yields CDR1 SQVTM and CDR2 ANQGSEA. This CDR3 region has 17 residues. Trimming removed 4 bases from V and 4 bases from J; junction bases left unmatched: 7. CDR3 amino acids: CSVGGWTSGRATGELFF. The CDR3 bases are TGCAGCGTTGGAGGGTGGACTAGCGGGAGGGCCACCGGGGAGCTGTTTTTT.

This clonotype has ten or more counts. The rearrangement links TRBV12-3 or TRBV12-4 to TRBJ2-1; D possibly matches TRBD1 or TRBD2 (5 bases each). The CDR3 runs 15 residues. V lost 6 bases and J 2 bases, leaving 14 bases between the germline ends. CDR3 bases: TGTGCCAGCAGCTGGGACCAGTCAGCCTACAATGAGCAGTTCTTC. It encodes CASSWDQSAYNEQFF.